The present entry profiles one TCR beta chain with its context. This table comes from immunoSEQ multiplex PCR, and its TCRdb copy is limited to in-frame clones, with some not included. The data hold hundreds of thousands of clones, with roughly 84% observed a single time. V shed 6 bases and J shed 9 bases, with 13 bases lying between them. The V gene's germline CDR1 is SGHRS and CDR2 YFSETQ. The CDR3 extends over 12 amino acids. The sample comes from a study of blood T cell repertoires in COVID-19. The rearrangement joins TRBV5-1 to TRBJ2-1, with D possibly matching TRBD1 (6 bases). The TCR sequence derives from a woman between 18 and 30 years old who had been exposed to COVID-19. Sequencing was performed on PBMCs or T cells enriched from blood (not recorded which). The CDR3 bases are TGCGCCAGCAACGAAGGGGGATTTGAGCAGTTCTTC. The encoded protein is CASNEGGFEQFF.